This is a list of T cell receptor beta chains from one sample in a study of immune cell composition in non-small cell lung cancer. Sequencing used immunoSEQ multiplex PCR; TCRdb keeps in-frame clones, though not all of them. This sample has some 1,800 clones, with 50% to 70% found just once. The specimen sequenced was non-adjacent lung tissue. These receptor sequences come from a human donor with non-small cell lung cancer. The CDR3 runs from the conserved cysteine through the conserved F or W. A D gene is named only where the DNA matches it firmly. Clone size, where shown, is once, few, many, or a class for clones that have expanded.

v_gene	d_gene	j_gene	abundance	CDR3aa	CDR3nt
TRBV9	.	TRBJ1-1	.	CASSPHGVFNTEAFF	TGTGCCAGCAGCCCTCACGGGGTCTTTAACACTGAAGCTTTCTTT
TRBV29-1	TRBD2	TRBJ2-3	.	CSAGASGNTDTQYF	TGCAGCGCCGGAGCTAGCGGGAACACAGATACGCAGTATTTT
TRBV7-8	.	TRBJ2-1	.	CASSLVVGGGSNEQFF	TGTGCCAGCAGCTTAGTGGTTGGTGGGGGCAGTAATGAGCAGTTCTTC
TRBV4-3	TRBD2	TRBJ2-1	.	CASSQDLAGVWEQFF	TGCGCCAGCAGCCAAGACCTAGCGGGGGTATGGGAGCAGTTCTTC
TRBV28	.	TRBJ1-5	.	CANGHLNQPQHF	TGTGCCAACGGACACCTTAATCAGCCCCAGCATTTT
TRBV5-4	.	TRBJ1-1	.	CASSPTGTRINEAFF	TGTGCCAGCAGCCCGACCGGGACTAGAATTAATGAAGCTTTCTTT
TRBV4-1	TRBD1	TRBJ1-2	.	CASSQLQGGRSYTF	TGCGCCAGCAGCCAACTTCAGGGGGGACGGAGCTACACCTTC
TRBV6-1	TRBD1	TRBJ2-1	.	CATTGGGLNEQFF	TGTGCCACGACAGGGGGCGGCCTGAATGAGCAGTTCTTC
TRBV28	.	TRBJ1-1	.	CASSLFGTRFNEAFF	TGTGCCAGCAGTTTATTCGGGACAAGATTCAACGAAGCTTTCTTT
TRBV7-2	.	TRBJ2-2	.	CASSFDSTSTGELFF	TGTGCCAGCAGCTTCGACTCGACCTCCACCGGGGAGCTGTTTTTT
TRBV5-1	.	TRBJ1-4	few	CASSFGAFATNEKLFF	TGCGCCAGCAGCTTTGGAGCGTTTGCAACTAATGAAAAACTGTTTTTT
TRBV18	.	TRBJ2-1	.	CATAFDSRGLNEQFF	TGTGCCACCGCCTTCGATAGTCGGGGTCTCAATGAGCAGTTCTTC
TRBV6-1	TRBD1	TRBJ1-4	.	CASSEVQGTGEKLFF	TGTGCCAGCAGTGAAGTACAGGGGACTGGTGAAAAACTGTTTTTT
TRBV7-6	TRBD1	TRBJ2-5	.	CASSFNRGKETQYF	TGTGCCAGCAGCTTTAACAGGGGAAAAGAGACCCAGTACTTC
TRBV5-4	.	TRBJ2-3	large	CASSLERSTDTQYF	TGTGCCAGCAGCTTGGAGCGTAGCACAGATACGCAGTATTTT
TRBV5-1	.	TRBJ2-7	few	CASSLGGDFYEQYF	TGCGCCAGCAGCTTGGGAGGTGACTTCTACGAGCAGTACTTC
TRBV27	TRBD1	TRBJ1-5	.	CASSYDRGNQPQHF	TGTGCCAGCAGTTACGACAGGGGCAATCAGCCCCAGCATTTT
TRBV5-1	TRBD2	TRBJ2-5	.	CASSLSGGEQETQYF	TGCGCCAGCAGCCTCTCGGGAGGGGAGCAAGAGACCCAGTACTTC
TRBV6-5	.	TRBJ1-5	.	CASSPLQSNQPQHF	TGTGCCAGCAGCCCCTTGCAGAGCAATCAGCCCCAGCATTTT
TRBV9	.	TRBJ2-1	.	CASSFRDSTYNEQFF	TGTGCCAGCAGCTTCCGGGACTCCACCTACAATGAGCAGTTCTTC
TRBV6-6	.	TRBJ2-1	.	CASSSGQTSYNEQFF	TGTGCCAGCAGTTCCGGACAGACTTCCTACAATGAGCAGTTCTTC
TRBV6-1	TRBD1	TRBJ2-3	.	CATGDRGPTDTQYF	TGTGCCACCGGGGACAGGGGCCCCACAGATACGCAGTATTTT
TRBV6-1	TRBD2	TRBJ2-1	.	CASSERLAGASSYNEQFF	TGTGCCAGCAGTGAACGGCTAGCGGGGGCCTCCTCCTACAATGAGCAGTTCTTC
TRBV9	TRBD1	TRBJ2-1	large	CASSGKTGVDEQFF	TGTGCCAGCAGCGGTAAGACAGGGGTGGATGAGCAGTTCTTC
TRBV9	.	TRBJ2-6	.	CASSVVPGAEGANVLTF	TGTGCCAGCAGCGTAGTTCCAGGGGCGGAGGGGGCCAACGTCCTGACTTTC
TRBV7-2	TRBD1	TRBJ1-5	.	CASSLGQGAGNQPQHF	TGTGCCAGCAGCTTAGGCCAGGGGGCCGGGAATCAGCCCCAGCATTTT
TRBV28	TRBD2	TRBJ2-3	.	CASSTMRELGADTQYF	TGTGCCAGCAGTACTATGCGGGAGCTGGGGGCAGATACGCAGTATTTT
TRBV19	TRBD1	TRBJ1-5	.	CASSMGTGRLQPQHF	TGTGCCAGTAGTATGGGGACAGGGCGTCTTCAGCCCCAGCATTTT
TRBV7-8	.	TRBJ1-5	large	CASHDEDSGPNQPQHF	TGTGCCAGCCATGATGAGGACAGCGGCCCCAATCAGCCCCAGCATTTT
TRBV10-3	TRBD2	TRBJ2-3	.	CAIRGLAGVDTQYF	TGTGCCATCAGAGGACTAGCGGGAGTAGATACGCAGTATTTT
TRBV6-5	TRBD2	TRBJ2-7	.	CASSWTSDVYEQYF	TGTGCCAGCAGTTGGACTAGCGACGTTTACGAGCAGTACTTC
TRBV6-5	.	TRBJ1-2	.	CASSQTANYGYTF	TGTGCCAGCAGCCAGACAGCTAACTATGGCTACACCTTC
TRBV5-4	TRBD1	TRBJ2-1	few	CASSPGTGSYNEQFF	TGTGCCAGCAGCCCCGGGACAGGTTCTTACAATGAGCAGTTCTTC
TRBV6-5	.	TRBJ1-4	.	CASSSGWKNEKLFF	TGTGCCAGCAGTTCGGGATGGAAGAATGAAAAACTGTTTTTT
TRBV4-3	TRBD1	TRBJ1-2	.	CASSQATGKTFYGYTF	TGCGCCAGCAGCCAAGCGACAGGGAAAACCTTCTATGGCTACACCTTC
TRBV6-5	TRBD1	TRBJ1-5	.	CASRSGQLKQPQHF	TGTGCCAGCCGCTCGGGACAGCTGAAACAGCCCCAGCATTTT
TRBV7-9	.	TRBJ1-2	few	CASSPTLTVDYGYTF	TGTGCCAGCAGCCCAACCTTGACAGTCGACTATGGCTACACCTTC
TRBV7-2	.	TRBJ1-1	.	CASSLYRQEAFF	TGTGCCAGCAGCTTATATAGACAAGAAGCTTTCTTT
TRBV9	.	TRBJ1-2	once	CASSATGTDSPLYGYTF	TGTGCCAGCAGCGCCACAGGAACCGACAGCCCCTTATATGGCTACACCTTC
TRBV25-1	.	TRBJ1-1	.	CASSVQGSYTEAFF	TGTGCCAGCAGTGTACAGGGATCTTACACTGAAGCTTTCTTT
TRBV7-9	TRBD2	TRBJ2-2	.	CASRSSGGPTGELFF	TGTGCCAGCAGATCTAGCGGGGGGCCCACGGGGGAGCTGTTTTTT
TRBV7-2	TRBD1	TRBJ1-5	.	CASKAGGPNQPQHF	TGTGCCAGCAAGGCAGGGGGGCCCAATCAGCCCCAGCATTTT
TRBV25-1	.	TRBJ2-1	.	CASSGITGSDEQFF	TGTGCCAGCAGTGGGATTACAGGGAGCGATGAGCAGTTCTTC
TRBV29-1	.	TRBJ1-1	once	CSVDGVGGVNTEAFF	TGCAGCGTTGATGGGGTAGGGGGTGTGAACACTGAAGCTTTCTTT
TRBV7-8	.	TRBJ1-5	.	CASSLETVRRPQHF	TGTGCCAGCAGCTTAGAAACTGTCAGGCGGCCCCAGCATTTT
TRBV7-3	TRBD1	TRBJ1-2	few	CASSFAAGGRYGYTF	TGTGCCAGCAGCTTCGCGGCAGGGGGAAGATATGGCTACACCTTC
TRBV5-6	TRBD2	TRBJ2-1	.	CASSPTAGGFIYNEQFF	TGTGCCAGCAGCCCCACAGCGGGGGGGTTTATTTACAATGAGCAGTTCTTC
TRBV5-1	TRBD1	TRBJ1-1	.	CASSFEGQAEAFF	TGCGCCAGCAGCTTTGAAGGACAGGCTGAAGCTTTCTTT
TRBV6-5	.	TRBJ1-2	once	CASSGRRGLGYGYTF	TGTGCCAGCAGTGGCAGGCGGGGGCTTGGATATGGCTACACCTTC
TRBV29-1	.	TRBJ2-5	.	CSVVNHLEGETQYF	TGCAGCGTTGTTAATCATCTCGAGGGAGAGACCCAGTACTTC
TRBV5-1	TRBD1	TRBJ1-2	few	CASSPGTGAYGYTF	TGCGCCAGCAGCCCCGGGACAGGGGCGTATGGCTACACCTTC
TRBV19	.	TRBJ1-2	medium-sized	CASSRRGINYGYTF	TGTGCCAGTAGTAGGAGGGGCATTAACTATGGCTACACCTTC
TRBV19	.	TRBJ2-7	.	CASSTHGGSEQYF	TGTGCCAGTAGTACCCACGGCGGTTCGGAGCAGTACTTC
TRBV5-5	TRBD1	TRBJ2-3	.	CASSQGGTGGTDTQYF	TGTGCCAGCAGCCAAGGGGGGACAGGGGGCACAGATACGCAGTATTTT
TRBV11-3	.	TRBJ2-5	.	CASSSRHGSQETQYF	TGTGCCAGCAGCTCACGTCATGGGAGCCAAGAGACCCAGTACTTC
TRBV6-5	TRBD1	TRBJ1-1	.	CASSYGDRGLRTEAFF	TGTGCCAGCAGTTACGGGGACAGGGGTTTAAGGACTGAAGCTTTCTTT
TRBV10-2	.	TRBJ2-5	.	CASSVLGGGETQYF	TGCGCCAGCAGTGTGTTAGGGGGGGGAGAGACCCAGTACTTC